These T cell receptor beta chains were read from a single sample in a study of blood T cell repertoires in COVID-19. Clones were read by immunoSEQ multiplex PCR, and TCRdb kept only the in-frame ones, dropping some. The profile shows about 240,000 clones, around 87% of them singletons. The specimen sequenced was peripheral blood. Every receptor here comes from a man aged 55 to 70 who had recovered from COVID-19. Both conserved end residues are part of each CDR3. Each record gives: V gene, clone size, D gene, J gene, CDR3 protein, CDR3 DNA. The D gene is left open where the match is weak. Only some rows state a clone size, as once, few, many or a class for expanded clones.

v_call: TRBV2; clone_size: NA; d_call: NA; j_call: TRBJ1-4; cdr3_aa: CASSEQGFGKNEKLFF; cdr3_nt: TGTGCCAGCAGTGAACAGGGATTCGGCAAGAATGAAAAACTGTTTTTT
v_call: TRBV7-2; clone_size: NA; d_call: TRBD2; j_call: TRBJ2-5; cdr3_aa: CASSLGSPSGGQETQYF; cdr3_nt: TGTGCCAGCAGCTTAGGGAGCCCTAGCGGGGGGCAGGAGACCCAGTACTTC
v_call: TRBV24-1; clone_size: NA; d_call: TRBD1; j_call: TRBJ2-4; cdr3_aa: CATSDFGGQGSGNIQYF; cdr3_nt: TGTGCCACCAGTGATTTTGGGGGACAGGGGTCTGGAAACATTCAGTACTTC
v_call: TRBV5-4; clone_size: NA; d_call: NA; j_call: TRBJ2-3; cdr3_aa: CASSGGGSPDTQYF; cdr3_nt: TGTGCCAGCAGCGGCGGGGGCTCTCCAGATACGCAGTATTTT
v_call: TRBV24-1; clone_size: NA; d_call: NA; j_call: TRBJ2-1; cdr3_aa: CATSRGGEQFF; cdr3_nt: TGTGCCACCAGCCGTGGAGGTGAGCAGTTCTTC
v_call: TRBV5-6; clone_size: NA; d_call: TRBD2; j_call: TRBJ2-1; cdr3_aa: CASSFRLAGAASEQFF; cdr3_nt: TGTGCCAGCAGCTTCCGACTAGCGGGGGCCGCGTCGGAGCAGTTCTTC
v_call: TRBV5-6; clone_size: NA; d_call: TRBD1; j_call: TRBJ1-2; cdr3_aa: CASSFGTGGRGYGYTF; cdr3_nt: TGTGCCAGCAGCTTCGGGACAGGGGGTCGGGGCTATGGCTACACCTTC
v_call: TRBV6-2/TRBV6-3; clone_size: NA; d_call: TRBD2; j_call: TRBJ2-5; cdr3_aa: CASSYRPRGGLGETQYF; cdr3_nt: TGTGCCAGCAGTTACCGCCCGCGGGGGGGCCTGGGAGAGACCCAGTACTTC
v_call: TRBV5-1; clone_size: NA; d_call: TRBD2; j_call: TRBJ2-2; cdr3_aa: CASSLPNGLAGVGTGELFF; cdr3_nt: TGCGCCAGCAGCCTACCCAACGGACTAGCGGGGGTTGGTACCGGGGAGCTGTTTTTT
v_call: TRBV15; clone_size: NA; d_call: TRBD1; j_call: TRBJ2-1; cdr3_aa: CATSRDRGSYNEQFF; cdr3_nt: TGTGCCACCAGCAGGGACAGGGGCTCCTACAATGAGCAGTTCTTC
v_call: TRBV25-1; clone_size: NA; d_call: TRBD1; j_call: TRBJ1-1; cdr3_aa: CASSGTGRAFF; cdr3_nt: TGTGCCAGCAGTGGGACAGGGAGAGCTTTCTTT
v_call: TRBV6-1; clone_size: NA; d_call: NA; j_call: TRBJ2-3; cdr3_aa: CASSESGGAGDTQYF; cdr3_nt: TGTGCCAGCAGTGAATCGGGGGGCGCGGGAGATACGCAGTATTTT
v_call: TRBV7-2; clone_size: NA; d_call: TRBD2; j_call: TRBJ2-3; cdr3_aa: CASSSGLAGIGADTQYF; cdr3_nt: TGTGCCAGCAGTTCTGGACTAGCGGGGATAGGGGCAGATACGCAGTATTTT
v_call: TRBV29-1; clone_size: NA; d_call: NA; j_call: TRBJ2-5; cdr3_aa: CSVENRYQETQYF; cdr3_nt: TGCAGCGTTGAGAACCGGTACCAAGAGACCCAGTACTTC
v_call: TRBV4-1; clone_size: NA; d_call: TRBD1; j_call: TRBJ1-2; cdr3_aa: CASSPPDQRDRDVYTF; cdr3_nt: TGCGCCAGCAGCCCCCCCGATCAGCGGGACAGGGACGTCTACACCTTC
v_call: TRBV6-2/TRBV6-3; clone_size: NA; d_call: TRBD1; j_call: TRBJ1-2; cdr3_aa: CASSPSDRGPFGYTF; cdr3_nt: TGTGCCAGCAGTCCCTCGGACAGGGGGCCGTTTGGCTACACCTTC
v_call: TRBV3-1/TRBV3-2; clone_size: NA; d_call: TRBD1; j_call: TRBJ2-1; cdr3_aa: CASSQGQGVYEQFF; cdr3_nt: TGTGCCAGCAGCCAAGGACAGGGGGTCTATGAGCAGTTCTTC
v_call: TRBV5-5; clone_size: NA; d_call: NA; j_call: TRBJ2-1; cdr3_aa: CASTLGPGRYNEQFF; cdr3_nt: TGTGCCAGCACTCTGGGGCCAGGTCGGTACAATGAGCAGTTCTTC
v_call: TRBV27; clone_size: NA; d_call: NA; j_call: TRBJ1-5; cdr3_aa: CASKDGGWSNQPQHF; cdr3_nt: TGTGCCAGCAAGGACGGGGGTTGGAGCAATCAGCCCCAGCATTTT
v_call: TRBV6-5; clone_size: NA; d_call: TRBD1; j_call: TRBJ1-4; cdr3_aa: CASSYLGTGNEKLFF; cdr3_nt: TGTGCCAGCAGTTACTTAGGGACAGGGAATGAAAAACTGTTTTTT
v_call: TRBV3-1/TRBV3-2; clone_size: NA; d_call: TRBD1; j_call: TRBJ2-1; cdr3_aa: CASSQEDRGRYNEQFF; cdr3_nt: TGTGCCAGCAGCCAGGAGGACAGGGGGCGTTACAATGAGCAGTTCTTC
v_call: TRBV2; clone_size: NA; d_call: TRBD1; j_call: TRBJ1-6; cdr3_aa: CASGGQGATSPLHF; cdr3_nt: TGTGCCAGCGGGGGACAGGGGGCTACTTCACCCCTCCACTTT
v_call: TRBV2; clone_size: NA; d_call: NA; j_call: TRBJ1-1; cdr3_aa: CASSDRGGHTEAFF; cdr3_nt: TGTGCCAGCAGTGATCGGGGAGGACACACTGAAGCTTTCTTT
v_call: TRBV5-5; clone_size: NA; d_call: NA; j_call: TRBJ1-6; cdr3_aa: CASSPARTYNSPLHF; cdr3_nt: TGTGCCAGCAGCCCGGCCAGGACCTATAATTCACCCCTCCACTTT
v_call: TRBV6-6; clone_size: NA; d_call: NA; j_call: TRBJ1-5; cdr3_aa: CASSLLLQGGNQPQHF; cdr3_nt: TGTGCCAGCAGCCTATTGCTACAGGGCGGCAATCAGCCCCAGCATTTT
v_call: TRBV7-7; clone_size: NA; d_call: NA; j_call: TRBJ2-7; cdr3_aa: CASSLGGIYDEQYF; cdr3_nt: TGTGCCAGCAGCTTAGGAGGGATATACGACGAGCAGTACTTC
v_call: TRBV10-3; clone_size: NA; d_call: TRBD1; j_call: TRBJ2-7; cdr3_aa: CAATPQGISYEQYF; cdr3_nt: TGTGCCGCTACCCCACAGGGGATATCCTACGAGCAGTACTTC
v_call: TRBV4-2; clone_size: NA; d_call: TRBD1; j_call: TRBJ1-4; cdr3_aa: CASSQPDRGGLTNEKLFF; cdr3_nt: TGTGCCAGCAGCCAACCGGACAGGGGGGGATTGACTAATGAAAAACTGTTTTTT
v_call: TRBV7-9; clone_size: NA; d_call: NA; j_call: TRBJ2-5; cdr3_aa: CASSLVGETQYF; cdr3_nt: TGTGCCAGCAGCTTGGTCGGAGAGACCCAGTACTTC
v_call: TRBV27; clone_size: NA; d_call: NA; j_call: TRBJ1-6; cdr3_aa: CASRRLEVTGSPLHF; cdr3_nt: TGTGCCAGCAGGCGACTAGAAGTAACTGGATCACCCCTCCACTTT
v_call: TRBV5-1; clone_size: NA; d_call: TRBD1; j_call: TRBJ1-1; cdr3_aa: CASSPDRGLNTEAFF; cdr3_nt: TGCGCCAGCAGCCCGGACAGGGGGCTGAACACTGAAGCTTTCTTT
v_call: TRBV5-1; clone_size: NA; d_call: NA; j_call: TRBJ2-3; cdr3_aa: CASSLGLGAPSTDTQYF; cdr3_nt: TGCGCCAGCAGCTTGGGTTTGGGGGCCCCTAGCACAGATACGCAGTATTTT
v_call: TRBV24-1; clone_size: once; d_call: NA; j_call: TRBJ2-1; cdr3_aa: CATAGGSNNEQFF; cdr3_nt: TGTGCCACTGCGGGCGGCAGTAACAATGAGCAGTTCTTC
v_call: TRBV6-5; clone_size: NA; d_call: NA; j_call: TRBJ1-6; cdr3_aa: CASSYNRVNSPLHF; cdr3_nt: TGTGCCAGCAGTTACAACAGGGTGAATTCACCCCTCCACTTT
v_call: TRBV7-9; clone_size: NA; d_call: TRBD1; j_call: TRBJ1-2; cdr3_aa: CASSLTTTGPRGYTF; cdr3_nt: TGTGCCAGCAGCCTCACGACGACAGGGCCCCGAGGCTACACCTTC
v_call: TRBV9; clone_size: NA; d_call: TRBD2; j_call: TRBJ2-2; cdr3_aa: CASSVASGGPAGELFF; cdr3_nt: TGTGCCAGCAGCGTAGCCAGCGGGGGGCCCGCCGGGGAGCTGTTTTTT
v_call: TRBV6-5; clone_size: once; d_call: NA; j_call: TRBJ1-4; cdr3_aa: CASSQQWSNEKLFF; cdr3_nt: TGTGCCAGCAGTCAACAGTGGTCGAATGAAAAACTGTTTTTT
v_call: TRBV12-3/TRBV12-4; clone_size: few; d_call: NA; j_call: TRBJ1-6; cdr3_aa: CASSLQGNSPLHF; cdr3_nt: TGTGCCAGCAGTTTGCAGGGGAATTCACCCCTCCACTTT
v_call: TRBV5-1; clone_size: NA; d_call: NA; j_call: TRBJ2-3; cdr3_aa: CASSSRKHTDTQYF; cdr3_nt: TGCGCCAGCAGCTCCCGTAAACACACAGATACGCAGTATTTT